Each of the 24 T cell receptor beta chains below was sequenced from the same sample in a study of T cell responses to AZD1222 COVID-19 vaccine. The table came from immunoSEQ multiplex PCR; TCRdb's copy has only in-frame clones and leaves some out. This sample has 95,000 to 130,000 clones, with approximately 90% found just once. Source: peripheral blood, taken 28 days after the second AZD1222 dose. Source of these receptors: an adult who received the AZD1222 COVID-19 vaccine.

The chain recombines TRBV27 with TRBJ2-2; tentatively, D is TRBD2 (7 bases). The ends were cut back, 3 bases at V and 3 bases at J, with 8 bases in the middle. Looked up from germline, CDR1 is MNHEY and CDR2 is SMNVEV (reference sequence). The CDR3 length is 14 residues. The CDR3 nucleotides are TGTGCCAGCAGTTTCGGGGGGCACACCGGGGAGCTGTTTTTT. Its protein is CASSFGGHTGELFF.

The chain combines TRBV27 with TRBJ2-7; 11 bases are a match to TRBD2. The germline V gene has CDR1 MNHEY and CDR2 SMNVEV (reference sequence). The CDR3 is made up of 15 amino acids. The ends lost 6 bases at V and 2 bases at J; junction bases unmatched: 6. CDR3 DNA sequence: TGTGCCAGCAGCCTTAGCGGGAGGGCCACCTACGAGCAGTACTTC. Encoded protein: CASSLSGRATYEQYF.

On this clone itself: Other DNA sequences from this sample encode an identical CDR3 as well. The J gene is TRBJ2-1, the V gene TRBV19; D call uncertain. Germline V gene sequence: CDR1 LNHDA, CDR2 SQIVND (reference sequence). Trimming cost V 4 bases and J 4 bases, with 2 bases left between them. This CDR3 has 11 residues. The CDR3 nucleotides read TGTGCCAGTAGTAATTACAATGAGCAGTTCTTC. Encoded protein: CASSNYNEQFF.

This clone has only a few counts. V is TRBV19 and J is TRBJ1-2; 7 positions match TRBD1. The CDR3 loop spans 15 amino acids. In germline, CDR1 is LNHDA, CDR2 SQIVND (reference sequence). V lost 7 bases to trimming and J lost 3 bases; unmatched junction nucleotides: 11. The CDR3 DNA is TGTGCCAGTACGCCCCTGACAGGGAACGACTATGGCTACACCTTC. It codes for CASTPLTGNDYGYTF.

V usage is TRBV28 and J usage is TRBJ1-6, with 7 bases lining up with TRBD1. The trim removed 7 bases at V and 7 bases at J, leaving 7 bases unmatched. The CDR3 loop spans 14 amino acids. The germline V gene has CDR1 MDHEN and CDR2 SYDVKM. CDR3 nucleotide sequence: TGTGCCAGCACCGCAGGGGGTAGGAATTCACCCCTCCACTTT. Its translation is CASTAGGRNSPLHF.

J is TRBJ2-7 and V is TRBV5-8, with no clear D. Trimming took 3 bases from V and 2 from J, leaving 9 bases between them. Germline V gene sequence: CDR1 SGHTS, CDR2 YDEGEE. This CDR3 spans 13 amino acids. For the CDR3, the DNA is TGTGCCAGCAGCTCCCGGATCACCTACGAGCAGTACTTC. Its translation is CASSSRITYEQYF.

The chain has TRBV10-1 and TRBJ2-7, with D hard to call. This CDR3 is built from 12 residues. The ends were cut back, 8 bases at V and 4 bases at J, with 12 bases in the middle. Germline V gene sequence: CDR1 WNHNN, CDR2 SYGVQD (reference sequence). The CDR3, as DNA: TGCGCCAGCGGAACAGCTCTTTACGAGCAGTACTTC. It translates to CASGTALYEQYF.

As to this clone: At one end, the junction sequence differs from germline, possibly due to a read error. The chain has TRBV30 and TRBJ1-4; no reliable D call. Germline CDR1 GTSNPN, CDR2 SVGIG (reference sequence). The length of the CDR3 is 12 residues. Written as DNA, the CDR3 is TGTGCCTGGACCAAGTGGTCGGAGGGTACCCATTTT. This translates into CAWTKWSEGTHF. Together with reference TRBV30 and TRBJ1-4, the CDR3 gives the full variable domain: SQTIHQWPATLVQPVGSPLSLECTVEGTSNPNLYWYRQAAGRGLQLLFYSVGIGQISSEVPQNLSASRPQDRQFILSSKKLLLSDSGFYLCAWTKWSEGTHFGSGTQLSVL.

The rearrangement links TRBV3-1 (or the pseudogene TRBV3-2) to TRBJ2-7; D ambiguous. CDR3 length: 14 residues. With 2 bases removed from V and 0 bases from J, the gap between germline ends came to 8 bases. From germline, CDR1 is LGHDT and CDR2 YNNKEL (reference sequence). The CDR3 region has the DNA TGTGCCAGCAGCCAAATGACGAACTCCTACGAGCAGTACTTC. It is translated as CASSQMTNSYEQYF.

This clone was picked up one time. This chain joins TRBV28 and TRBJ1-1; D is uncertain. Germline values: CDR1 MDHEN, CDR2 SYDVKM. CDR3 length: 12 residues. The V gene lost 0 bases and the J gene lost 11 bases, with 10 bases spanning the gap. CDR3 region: CASSLWEGRAFF. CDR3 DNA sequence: TGTGCCAGCAGTTTATGGGAAGGGAGGGCTTTCTTT.

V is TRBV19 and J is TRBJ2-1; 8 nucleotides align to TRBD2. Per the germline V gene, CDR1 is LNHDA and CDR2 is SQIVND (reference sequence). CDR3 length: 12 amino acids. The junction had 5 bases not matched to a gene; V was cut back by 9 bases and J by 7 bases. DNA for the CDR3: TGTGCCAGCGGACTAGCCGGGAATGAGCAGTTCTTC. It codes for CASGLAGNEQFF.

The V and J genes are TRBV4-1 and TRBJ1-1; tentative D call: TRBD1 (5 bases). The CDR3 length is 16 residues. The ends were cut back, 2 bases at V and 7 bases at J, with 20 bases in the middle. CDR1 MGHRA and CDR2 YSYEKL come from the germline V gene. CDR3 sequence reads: CASSQFQGFVGGEAFF. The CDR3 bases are TGCGCCAGCAGCCAATTTCAAGGGTTCGTTGGGGGTGAAGCTTTCTTT.

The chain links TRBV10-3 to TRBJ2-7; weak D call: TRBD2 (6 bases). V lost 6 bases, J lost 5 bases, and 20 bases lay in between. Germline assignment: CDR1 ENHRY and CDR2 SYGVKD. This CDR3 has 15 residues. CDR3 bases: TGTGCCATCAGCTCCCCCATGGGACGGGAGAACGAGCAGTACTTC. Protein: CAISSPMGRENEQYF.

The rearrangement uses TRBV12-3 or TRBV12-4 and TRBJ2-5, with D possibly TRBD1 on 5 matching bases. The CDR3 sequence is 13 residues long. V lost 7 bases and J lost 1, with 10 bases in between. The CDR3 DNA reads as TGTGCCAGCACCCGCACAGGCCAAGAGACCCAGTACTTC. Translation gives CASTRTGQETQYF.

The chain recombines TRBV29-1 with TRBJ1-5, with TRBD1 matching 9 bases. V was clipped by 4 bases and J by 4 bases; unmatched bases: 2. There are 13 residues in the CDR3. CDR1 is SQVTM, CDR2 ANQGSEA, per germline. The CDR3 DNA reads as TGCAGCGTTGGACAGGGGGAAAATCAGCCCCAGCATTTT. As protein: CSVGQGENQPQHF.

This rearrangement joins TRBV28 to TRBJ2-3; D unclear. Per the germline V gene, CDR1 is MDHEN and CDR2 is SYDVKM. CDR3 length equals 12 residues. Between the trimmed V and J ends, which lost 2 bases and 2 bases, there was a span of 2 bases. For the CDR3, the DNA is TGTGCCAGCAGTTTAGCCACAGATACGCAGTATTTT. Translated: CASSLATDTQYF.

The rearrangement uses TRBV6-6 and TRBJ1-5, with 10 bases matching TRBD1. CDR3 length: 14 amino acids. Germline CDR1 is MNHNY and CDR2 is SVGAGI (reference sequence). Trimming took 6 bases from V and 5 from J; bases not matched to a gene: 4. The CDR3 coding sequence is TGTGCCAGCAGCCAGGGGACAGGGGATCAGCCCCAGCATTTT. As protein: CASSQGTGDQPQHF.

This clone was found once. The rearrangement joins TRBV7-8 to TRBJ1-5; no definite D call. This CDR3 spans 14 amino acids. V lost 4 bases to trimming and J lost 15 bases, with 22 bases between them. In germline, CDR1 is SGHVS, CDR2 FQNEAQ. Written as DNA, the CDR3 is TGTGCCAGCAGCTCCCAAAGCCCGCAATCAGCCCCGCATTTT. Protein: CASSSQSPQSAPHF.

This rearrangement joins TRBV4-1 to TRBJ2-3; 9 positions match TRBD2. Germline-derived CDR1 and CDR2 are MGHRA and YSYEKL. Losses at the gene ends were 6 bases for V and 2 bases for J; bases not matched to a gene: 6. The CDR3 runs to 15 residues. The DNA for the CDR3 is TGCGCCAGCAGACGGACTAGCGTTGACACAGATACGCAGTATTTT. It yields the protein CASRRTSVDTDTQYF.

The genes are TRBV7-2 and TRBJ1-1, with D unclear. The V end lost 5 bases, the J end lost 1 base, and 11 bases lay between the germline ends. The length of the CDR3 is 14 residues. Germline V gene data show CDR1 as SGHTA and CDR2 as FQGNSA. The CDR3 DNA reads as TGTGCCAGCAGCGCTGGGCGACAGAACACTGAAGCTTTCTTT. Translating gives CASSAGRQNTEAFF.

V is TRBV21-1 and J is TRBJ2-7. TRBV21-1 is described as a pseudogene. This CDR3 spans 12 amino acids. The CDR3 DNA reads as TGTGCCAGCAGCAAATATACGTACGAGCAGTACTTC. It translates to CASSKYTYEQYF.

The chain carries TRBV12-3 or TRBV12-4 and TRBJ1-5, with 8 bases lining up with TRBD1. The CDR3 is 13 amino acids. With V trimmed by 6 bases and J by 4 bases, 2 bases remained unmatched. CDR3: CASRDRVNQPQHF. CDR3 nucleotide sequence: TGTGCCAGCAGGGACAGGGTAAATCAGCCCCAGCATTTT.

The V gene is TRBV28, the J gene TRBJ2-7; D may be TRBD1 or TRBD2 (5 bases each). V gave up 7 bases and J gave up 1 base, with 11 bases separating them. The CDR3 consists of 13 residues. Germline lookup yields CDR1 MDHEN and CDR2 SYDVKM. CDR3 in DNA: TGTGCCAGCAAAGGGACGGGTTCCTACGAGCAGTACTTC. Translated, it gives CASKGTGSYEQYF.

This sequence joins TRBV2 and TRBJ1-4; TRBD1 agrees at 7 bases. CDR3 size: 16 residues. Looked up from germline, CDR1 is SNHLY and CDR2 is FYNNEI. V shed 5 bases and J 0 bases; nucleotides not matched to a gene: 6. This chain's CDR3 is CASSWDRITTNEKLFF. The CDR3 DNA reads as TGTGCCAGCAGTTGGGACAGAATAACAACTAATGAAAAACTGTTTTTT.